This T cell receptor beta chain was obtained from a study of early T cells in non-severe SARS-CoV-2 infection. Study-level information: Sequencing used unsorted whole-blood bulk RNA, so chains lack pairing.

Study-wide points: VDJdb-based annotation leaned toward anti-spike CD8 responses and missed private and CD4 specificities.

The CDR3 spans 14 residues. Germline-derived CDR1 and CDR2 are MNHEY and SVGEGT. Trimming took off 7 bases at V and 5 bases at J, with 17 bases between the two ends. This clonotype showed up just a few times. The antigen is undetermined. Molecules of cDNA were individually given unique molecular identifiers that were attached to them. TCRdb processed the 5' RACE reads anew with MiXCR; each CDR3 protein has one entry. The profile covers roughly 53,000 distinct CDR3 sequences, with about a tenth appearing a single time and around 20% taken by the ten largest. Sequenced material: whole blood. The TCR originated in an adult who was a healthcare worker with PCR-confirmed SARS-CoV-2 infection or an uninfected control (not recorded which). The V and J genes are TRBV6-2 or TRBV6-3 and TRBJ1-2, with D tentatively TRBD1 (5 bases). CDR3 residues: CASTFEGRAYGYTF. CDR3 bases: TGTGCCAGCACCTTTGAGGGACGGGCATATGGCTACACCTTC.